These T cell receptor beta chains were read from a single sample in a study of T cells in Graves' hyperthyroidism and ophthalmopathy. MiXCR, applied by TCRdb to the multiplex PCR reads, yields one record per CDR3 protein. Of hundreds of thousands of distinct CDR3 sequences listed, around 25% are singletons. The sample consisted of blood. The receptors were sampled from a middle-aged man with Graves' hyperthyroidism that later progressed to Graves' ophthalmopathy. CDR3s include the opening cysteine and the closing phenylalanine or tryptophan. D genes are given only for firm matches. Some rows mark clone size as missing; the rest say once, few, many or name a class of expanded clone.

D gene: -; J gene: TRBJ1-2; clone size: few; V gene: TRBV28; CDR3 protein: CASSLSEDLSNYGYTF; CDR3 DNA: TGTGCCAGCAGTTTATCGGAGGACCTATCTAACTATGGCTACACCTTC
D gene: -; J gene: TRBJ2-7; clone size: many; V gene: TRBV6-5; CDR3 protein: CASTHDIIAYEQYF; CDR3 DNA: TGTGCCAGCACTCACGACATAATCGCCTACGAGCAGTACTTC
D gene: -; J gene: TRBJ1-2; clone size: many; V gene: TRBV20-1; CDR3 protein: CSATSPDSYGYTF; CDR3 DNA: TGCAGTGCAACCTCACCCGACAGCTATGGCTACACCTTC
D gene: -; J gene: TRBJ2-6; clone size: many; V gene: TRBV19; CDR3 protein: CASSDLTGSSGANVLTF; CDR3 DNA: TGTGCCAGTAGCGATCTGACGGGAAGCTCTGGGGCCAACGTCCTGACTTTC
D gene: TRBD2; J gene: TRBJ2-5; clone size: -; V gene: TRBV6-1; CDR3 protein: CASSEVAGARETQYF; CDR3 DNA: TGTGCCAGCAGTGAAGTAGCGGGTGCTCGAGAGACCCAGTACTTC
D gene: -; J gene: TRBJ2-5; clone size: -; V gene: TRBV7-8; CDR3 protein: CASSSQRAPGIETQYF; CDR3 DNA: TGTGCCAGCAGTTCTCAGCGGGCCCCGGGGATCGAGACCCAGTACTTC
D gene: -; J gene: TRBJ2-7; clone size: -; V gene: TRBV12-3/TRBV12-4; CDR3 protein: CASSFVQEDEQYF; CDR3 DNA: TGTGCCAGCAGTTTTGTACAGGAGGACGAGCAGTACTTC
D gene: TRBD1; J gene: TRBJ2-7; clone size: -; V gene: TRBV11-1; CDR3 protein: CASGFPGGYYYEQYF; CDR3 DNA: TGTGCCAGCGGCTTCCCAGGGGGCTATTACTACGAGCAGTACTTC
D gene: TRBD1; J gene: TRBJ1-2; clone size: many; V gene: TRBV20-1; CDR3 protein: CSAGDRDGYTF; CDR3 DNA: TGCAGTGCTGGAGACAGGGATGGCTACACCTTC
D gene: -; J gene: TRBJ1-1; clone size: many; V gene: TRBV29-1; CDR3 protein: CSVEQTLNTEAFF; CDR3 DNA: TGCAGCGTTGAACAGACCCTAAACACTGAAGCTTTCTTT
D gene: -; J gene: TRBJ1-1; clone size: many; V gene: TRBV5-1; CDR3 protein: CASSLAGRTEAFF; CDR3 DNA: TGCGCCAGCAGCTTGGCGGGAAGGACTGAAGCTTTCTTT
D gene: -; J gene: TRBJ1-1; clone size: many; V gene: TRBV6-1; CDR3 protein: CASKRDGNTEAFF; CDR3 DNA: TGTGCCAGCAAGAGGGACGGGAACACTGAAGCTTTCTTT
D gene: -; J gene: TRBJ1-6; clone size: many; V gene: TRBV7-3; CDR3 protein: CASSHSGPGSPLHF; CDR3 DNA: TGTGCCAGCAGCCACTCTGGACCGGGGTCACCCCTCCACTTT
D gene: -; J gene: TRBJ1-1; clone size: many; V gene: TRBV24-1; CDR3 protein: CATSPGGGTEAFF; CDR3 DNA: TGTGCCACCAGTCCAGGAGGAGGAACTGAAGCTTTCTTT
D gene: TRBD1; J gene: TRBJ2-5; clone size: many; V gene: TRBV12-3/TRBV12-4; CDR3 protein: CASSSGDRGLVETQYF; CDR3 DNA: TGTGCCAGCAGCTCGGGGGACAGGGGATTAGTAGAGACCCAGTACTTC
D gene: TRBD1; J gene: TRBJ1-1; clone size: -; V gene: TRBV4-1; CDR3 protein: CASSQPPTGGLTFF; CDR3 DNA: TGCGCCAGCAGCCAACCGCCGACAGGGGGCCTGACTTTCTTT
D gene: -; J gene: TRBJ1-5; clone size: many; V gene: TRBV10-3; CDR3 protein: CAISESSGSNQPQHF; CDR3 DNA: TGTGCCATCAGTGAGTCGAGCGGGAGCAATCAGCCCCAGCATTTT
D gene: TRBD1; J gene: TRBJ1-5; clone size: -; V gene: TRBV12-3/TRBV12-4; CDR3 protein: CASRRTGGSNQPQHF; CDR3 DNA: TGTGCCAGCAGGAGGACAGGGGGTAGCAATCAGCCCCAGCATTTT
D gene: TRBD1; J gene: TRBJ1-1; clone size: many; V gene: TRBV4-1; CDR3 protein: CASSQASGTGTGNTEAFF; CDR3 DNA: TGCGCCAGCAGCCAAGCGAGCGGGACAGGGACGGGTAACACTGAAGCTTTCTTT
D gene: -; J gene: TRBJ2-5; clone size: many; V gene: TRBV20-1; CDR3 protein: CSAIVDGETQYF; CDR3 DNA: TGCAGTGCTATTGTGGATGGGGAGACCCAGTACTTC
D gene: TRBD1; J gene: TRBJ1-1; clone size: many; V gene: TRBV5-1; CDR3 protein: CASSGPRGRNTEAFF; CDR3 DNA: TGCGCCAGCAGCGGCCCCAGGGGGCGGAACACTGAAGCTTTCTTT
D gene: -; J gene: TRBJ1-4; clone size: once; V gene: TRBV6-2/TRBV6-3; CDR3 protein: CASKAWGNNEKLFF; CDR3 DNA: TGTGCCAGCAAAGCTTGGGGGAACAATGAAAAACTGTTTTTT
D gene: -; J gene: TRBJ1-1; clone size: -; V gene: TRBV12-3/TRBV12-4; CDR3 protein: CASSLYSSGDRQNTEAFF; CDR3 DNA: TGTGCCAGCAGTTTATATTCCTCCGGTGACAGACAGAACACTGAAGCTTTCTTT
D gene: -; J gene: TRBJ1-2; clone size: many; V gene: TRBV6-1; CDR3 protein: CASSEGSSGDYGYTF; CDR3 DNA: TGTGCCAGCAGTGAAGGTTCTTCTGGAGATTATGGCTACACCTTC
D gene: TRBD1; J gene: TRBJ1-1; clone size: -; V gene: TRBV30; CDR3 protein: CAWAPGQGRTEAFF; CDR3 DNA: TGTGCCTGGGCACCGGGACAGGGTCGGACTGAAGCTTTCTTT
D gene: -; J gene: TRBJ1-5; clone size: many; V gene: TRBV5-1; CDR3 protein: CASSLVPDQPQHF; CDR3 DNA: TGCGCCAGCAGCTTGGTCCCGGATCAGCCCCAGCATTTT
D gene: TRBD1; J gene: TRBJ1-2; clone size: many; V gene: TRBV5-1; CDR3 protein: CASSFGAGGASNYGYTF; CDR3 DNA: TGCGCCAGCAGCTTTGGGGCAGGGGGCGCCTCTAACTATGGCTACACCTTC
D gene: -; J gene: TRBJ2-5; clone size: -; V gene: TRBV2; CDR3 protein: CASSDRQETQYF; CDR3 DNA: TGTGCCAGCAGTGACAGGCAAGAGACCCAGTACTTC
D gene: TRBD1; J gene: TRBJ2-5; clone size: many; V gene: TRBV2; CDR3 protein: CASSARTGGDETQYF; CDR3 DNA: TGTGCCAGCAGCGCTCGGACAGGGGGGGACGAGACCCAGTACTTC
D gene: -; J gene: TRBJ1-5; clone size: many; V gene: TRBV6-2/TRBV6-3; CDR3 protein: CASSDPGGNQPQHF; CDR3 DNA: TGTGCCAGCAGTGACCCTGGAGGAAATCAGCCCCAGCATTTT
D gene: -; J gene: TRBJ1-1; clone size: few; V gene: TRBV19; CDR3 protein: CASAWGMNTEAFF; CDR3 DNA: TGTGCCAGCGCGTGGGGAATGAACACTGAAGCTTTCTTT
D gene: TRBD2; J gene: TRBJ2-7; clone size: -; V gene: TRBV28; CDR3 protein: CASSLMASGRYEQYF; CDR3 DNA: TGTGCCAGCAGTTTAATGGCTAGCGGGAGGTACGAGCAGTACTTC
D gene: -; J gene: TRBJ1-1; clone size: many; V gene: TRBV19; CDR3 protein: CASSVNQLNGANAEAFF; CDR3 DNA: TGTGCCAGTAGTGTAAACCAATTAAACGGAGCGAACGCTGAAGCTTTCTTT
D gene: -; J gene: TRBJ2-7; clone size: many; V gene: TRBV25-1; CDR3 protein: CASSERGGRIYEQYF; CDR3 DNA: TGTGCCAGCAGTGAAAGGGGGGGACGGATCTACGAGCAGTACTTC
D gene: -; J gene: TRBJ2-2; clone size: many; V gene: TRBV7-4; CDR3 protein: CAIRMSSGSNTGELFF; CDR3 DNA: TGTGCCATCCGGATGAGTAGTGGATCGAACACCGGGGAGCTGTTTTTT
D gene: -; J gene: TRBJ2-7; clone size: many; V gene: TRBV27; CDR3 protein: CASSSANLYEQYF; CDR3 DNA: TGTGCCAGCAGTTCGGCAAACCTCTACGAGCAGTACTTC
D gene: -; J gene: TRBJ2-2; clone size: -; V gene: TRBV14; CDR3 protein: CASSPWYGGPNTGELFF; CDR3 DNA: TGTGCCAGCAGCCCATGGTATGGGGGCCCGAACACCGGGGAGCTGTTTTTT